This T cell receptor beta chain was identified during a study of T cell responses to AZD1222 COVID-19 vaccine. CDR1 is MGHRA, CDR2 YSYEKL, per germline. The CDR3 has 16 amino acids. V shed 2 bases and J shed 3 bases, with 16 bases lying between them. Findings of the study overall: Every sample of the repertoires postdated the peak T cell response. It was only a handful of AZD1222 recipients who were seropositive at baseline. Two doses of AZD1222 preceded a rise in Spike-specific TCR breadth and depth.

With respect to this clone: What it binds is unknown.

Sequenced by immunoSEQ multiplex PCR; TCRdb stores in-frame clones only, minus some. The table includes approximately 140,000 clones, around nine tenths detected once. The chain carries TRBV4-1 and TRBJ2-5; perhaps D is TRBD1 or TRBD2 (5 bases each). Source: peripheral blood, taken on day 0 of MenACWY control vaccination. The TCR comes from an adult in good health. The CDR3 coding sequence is TGCGCCAGCAGCCAATTTCCTCTAGGGACGGAAGAGACCCAGTACTTC. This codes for CASSQFPLGTEETQYF.